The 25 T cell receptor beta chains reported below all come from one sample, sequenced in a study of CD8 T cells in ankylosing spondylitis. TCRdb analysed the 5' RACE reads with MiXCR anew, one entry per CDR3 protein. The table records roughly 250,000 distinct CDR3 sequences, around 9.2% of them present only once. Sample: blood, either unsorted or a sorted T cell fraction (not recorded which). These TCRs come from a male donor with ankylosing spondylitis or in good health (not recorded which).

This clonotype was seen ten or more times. DNA for the CDR3: TGTGCCAGCAGTGACGGACTGGGGAGGGGATCTGAGCAGTACTTC. As protein: CASSDGLGRGSEQYF. The rearrangement joins TRBV6-2 or TRBV6-3 to TRBJ2-7, with 7 bases matching TRBD2. Germline assignment: CDR1 MNHEY and CDR2 SVGEGT. The CDR3 loop spans 15 amino acids. Unmatched junction bases numbered 14, after V lost 5 bases and J lost 7 bases.

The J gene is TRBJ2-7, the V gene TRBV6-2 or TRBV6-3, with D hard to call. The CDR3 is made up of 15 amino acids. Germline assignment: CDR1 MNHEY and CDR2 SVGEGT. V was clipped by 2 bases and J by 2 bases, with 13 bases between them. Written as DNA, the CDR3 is TGTGCCAGCAGTTACGTCTTCGCGGCCCCCTACGAGCAGTACTTC. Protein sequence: CASSYVFAAPYEQYF.

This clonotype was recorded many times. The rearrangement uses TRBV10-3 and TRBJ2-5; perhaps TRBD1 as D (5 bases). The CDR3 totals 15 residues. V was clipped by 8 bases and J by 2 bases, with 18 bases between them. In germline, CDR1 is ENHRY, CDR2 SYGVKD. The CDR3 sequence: CAIPTGQVIQETQYF. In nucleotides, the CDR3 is TGTGCCATCCCCACCGGACAAGTGATACAAGAGACCCAGTACTTC.

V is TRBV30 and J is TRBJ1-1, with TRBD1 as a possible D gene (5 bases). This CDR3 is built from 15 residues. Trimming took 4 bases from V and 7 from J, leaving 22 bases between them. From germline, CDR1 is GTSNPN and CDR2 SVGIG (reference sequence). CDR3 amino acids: CAWIRGVSSRGEAFF. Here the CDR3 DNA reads TGTGCCTGGATCCGGGGGGTTTCCTCAAGGGGTGAAGCTTTCTTT. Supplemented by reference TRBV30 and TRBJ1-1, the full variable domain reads SQTIHQWPATLVQPVGSPLSLECTVEGTSNPNLYWYRQAAGRGLQLLFYSVGIGQISSEVPQNLSASRPQDRQFILSSKKLLLSDSGFYLCAWIRGVSSRGEAFFGQGTRLTVV.

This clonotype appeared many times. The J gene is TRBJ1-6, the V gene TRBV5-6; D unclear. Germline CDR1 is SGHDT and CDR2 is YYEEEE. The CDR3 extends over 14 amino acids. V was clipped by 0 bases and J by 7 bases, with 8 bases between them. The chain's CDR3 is CASSLAAENSPLHF. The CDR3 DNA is TGTGCCAGCAGCTTGGCGGCAGAGAATTCACCCCTCCACTTT.

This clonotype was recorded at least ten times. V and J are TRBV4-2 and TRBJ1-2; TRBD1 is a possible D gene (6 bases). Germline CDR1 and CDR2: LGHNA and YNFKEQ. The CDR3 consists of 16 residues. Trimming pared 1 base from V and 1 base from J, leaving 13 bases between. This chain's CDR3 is CASSQGRGVFNYGYTF. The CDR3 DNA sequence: TGTGCCAGCAGCCAAGGGAGGGGGGTTTTTAACTATGGCTACACCTTC.

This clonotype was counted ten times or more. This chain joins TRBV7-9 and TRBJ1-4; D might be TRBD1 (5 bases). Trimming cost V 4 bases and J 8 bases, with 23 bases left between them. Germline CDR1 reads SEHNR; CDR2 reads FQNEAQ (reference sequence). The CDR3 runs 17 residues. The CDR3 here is CASSYAGTTRGYEKLFF. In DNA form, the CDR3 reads TGTGCCAGCAGCTATGCCGGGACCACTCGCGGGTACGAAAAACTGTTTTTT. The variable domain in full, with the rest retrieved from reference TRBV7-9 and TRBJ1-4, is DTGVSQNPRHKITKRGQNVTFRCDPISEHNRLYWYRQTLGQGPEFLTYFQNEAQLEKSRLLSDRFSAERPKGSFSTLEIQRTEQGDSAMYLCASSYAGTTRGYEKLFFGSGTQLSVL.

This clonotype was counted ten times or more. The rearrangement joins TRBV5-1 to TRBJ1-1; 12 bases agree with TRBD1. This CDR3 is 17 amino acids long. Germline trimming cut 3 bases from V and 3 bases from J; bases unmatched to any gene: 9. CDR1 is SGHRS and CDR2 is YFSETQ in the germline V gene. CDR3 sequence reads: CASSSGTGGFRDTEAFF. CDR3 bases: TGCGCCAGCAGCTCCGGGACAGGGGGCTTTAGGGACACTGAAGCTTTCTTT.

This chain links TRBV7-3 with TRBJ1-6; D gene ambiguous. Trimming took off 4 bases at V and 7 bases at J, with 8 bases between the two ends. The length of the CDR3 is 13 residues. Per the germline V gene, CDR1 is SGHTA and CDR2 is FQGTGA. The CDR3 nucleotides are TGTGCCAGCAGCTCAGCCGAGAATTCACCCCTCCACTTT. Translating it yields CASSSAENSPLHF.

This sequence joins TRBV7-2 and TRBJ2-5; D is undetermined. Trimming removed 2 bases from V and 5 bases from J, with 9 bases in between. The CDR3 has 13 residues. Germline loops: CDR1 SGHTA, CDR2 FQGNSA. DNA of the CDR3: TGTGCCAGCAGCTTAAGCTCCCTTGAGACCCAGTACTTC. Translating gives CASSLSSLETQYF.

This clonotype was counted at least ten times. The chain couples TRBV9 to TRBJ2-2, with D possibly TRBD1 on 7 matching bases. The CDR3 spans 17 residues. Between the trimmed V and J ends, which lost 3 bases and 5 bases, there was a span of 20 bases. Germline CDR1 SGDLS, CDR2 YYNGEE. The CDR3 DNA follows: TGTGCCAGCAGCGCCTACGACAGGGTTCGGGGGACCGGGGAGCTGTTTTTT. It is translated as CASSAYDRVRGTGELFF.

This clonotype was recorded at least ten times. The CDR3 DNA reads TGTGCCAGCAGTTTAGGGGGGGCGGGCAATCAGCCCCAGCATTTT. Residues: CASSLGGAGNQPQHF. This sequence joins TRBV28 and TRBJ1-5, with D possibly matching TRBD1 (6 bases). The CDR3 sequence is 15 residues long. Germline CDR1 is MDHEN and CDR2 is SYDVKM. Trimming left V 2 bases short and J 2 bases short, with 10 bases between.

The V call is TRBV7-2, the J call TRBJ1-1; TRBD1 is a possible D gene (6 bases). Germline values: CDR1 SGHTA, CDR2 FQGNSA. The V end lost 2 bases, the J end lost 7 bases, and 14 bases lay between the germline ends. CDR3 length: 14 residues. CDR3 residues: CASSLMGGGSEAFF. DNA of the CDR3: TGTGCCAGCAGCTTAATGGGGGGCGGGAGTGAAGCTTTCTTT.

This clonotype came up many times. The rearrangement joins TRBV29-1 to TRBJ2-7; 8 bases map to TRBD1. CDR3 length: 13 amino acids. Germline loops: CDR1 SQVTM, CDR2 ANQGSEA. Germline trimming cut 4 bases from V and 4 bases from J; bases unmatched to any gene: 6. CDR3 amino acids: CSVVDRDLYEQYF. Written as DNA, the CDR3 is TGCAGCGTTGTGGACAGGGATTTATACGAGCAGTACTTC.

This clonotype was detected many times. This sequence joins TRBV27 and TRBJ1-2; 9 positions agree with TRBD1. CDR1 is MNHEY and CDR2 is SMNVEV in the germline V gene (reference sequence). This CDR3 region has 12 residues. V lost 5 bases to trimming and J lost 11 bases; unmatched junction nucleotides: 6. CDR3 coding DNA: TGTGCCAGCAGTCCGGACAGGGGAGTGTACACCTTC. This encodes CASSPDRGVYTF.

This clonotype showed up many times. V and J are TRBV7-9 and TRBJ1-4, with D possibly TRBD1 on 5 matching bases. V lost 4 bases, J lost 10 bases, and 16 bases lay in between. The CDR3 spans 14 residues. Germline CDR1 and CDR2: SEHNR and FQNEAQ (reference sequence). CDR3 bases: TGTGCCAGCAGCTCTCTAGACAGTCCTGGAAAACTGTTTTTT. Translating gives CASSSLDSPGKLFF. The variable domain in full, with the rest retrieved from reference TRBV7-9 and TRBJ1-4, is DTGVSQNPRHKITKRGQNVTFRCDPISEHNRLYWYRQTLGQGPEFLTYFQNEAQLEKSRLLSDRFSAERPKGSFSTLEIQRTEQGDSAMYLCASSSLDSPGKLFFGSGTQLSVL.

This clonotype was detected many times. CDR3 nucleotide sequence: TGCGCCAGCAGCTTGGAACGGACCGAAGATACGCAGTATTTT. Its protein product is CASSLERTEDTQYF. This chain joins TRBV5-1 and TRBJ2-3, with D uncertain. The CDR3 has 14 amino acids. Trimming left V 0 bases short and J 5 bases short, with 10 bases between. The germline V gene encodes CDR1 SGHRS and CDR2 YFSETQ.

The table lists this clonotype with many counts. The CDR3 DNA reads as TGCGCCAGCAGACCCTTCCGGGACAGCAATCAGCCCCAGCATTTT. Translating gives CASRPFRDSNQPQHF. The chain has TRBV4-1 and TRBJ1-5; perhaps TRBD1 as D (5 bases). The CDR3 is 15 amino acids. Looked up from germline, CDR1 is MGHRA and CDR2 is YSYEKL. V was pared by 6 bases and J by 1 base, with 13 bases between.

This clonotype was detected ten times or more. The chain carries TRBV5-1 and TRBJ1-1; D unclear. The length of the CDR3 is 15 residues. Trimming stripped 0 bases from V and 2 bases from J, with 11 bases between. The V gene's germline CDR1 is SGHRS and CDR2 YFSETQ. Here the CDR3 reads CASSLEAVGNTEAFF. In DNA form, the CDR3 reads TGCGCCAGCAGCTTGGAGGCGGTGGGAAACACTGAAGCTTTCTTT. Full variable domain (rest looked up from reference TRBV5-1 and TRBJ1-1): KAGVTQTPRYLIKTRGQQVTLSCSPISGHRSVSWYQQTPGQGLQFLFEYFSETQRNKGNFPGRFSGRQFSNSRSEMNVSTLELGDSALYLCASSLEAVGNTEAFFGQGTRLTVV.

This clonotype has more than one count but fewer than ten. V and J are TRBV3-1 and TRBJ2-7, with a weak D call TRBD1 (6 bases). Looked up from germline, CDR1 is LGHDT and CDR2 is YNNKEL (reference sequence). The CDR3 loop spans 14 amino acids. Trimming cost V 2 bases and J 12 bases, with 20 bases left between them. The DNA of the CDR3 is TGTGCCAGCAGCCAAACGCGGACAGACCAGGTCAGGTACTTC. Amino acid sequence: CASSQTRTDQVRYF.

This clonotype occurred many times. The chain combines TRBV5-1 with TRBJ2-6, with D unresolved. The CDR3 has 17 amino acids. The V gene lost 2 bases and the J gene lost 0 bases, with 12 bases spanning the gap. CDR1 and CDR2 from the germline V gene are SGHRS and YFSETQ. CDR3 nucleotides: TGCGCCAGCAGCTTAATGGTCGTGGGCTCTGGGGCCAACGTCCTGACTTTC. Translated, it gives CASSLMVVGSGANVLTF.

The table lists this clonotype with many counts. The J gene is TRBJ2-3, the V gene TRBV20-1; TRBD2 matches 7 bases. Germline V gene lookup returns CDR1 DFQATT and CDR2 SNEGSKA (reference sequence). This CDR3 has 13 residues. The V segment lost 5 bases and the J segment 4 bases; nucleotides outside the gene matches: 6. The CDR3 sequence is CSAQAGPPDTQYF. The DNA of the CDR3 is TGCAGTGCTCAAGCGGGGCCCCCAGATACGCAGTATTTT.

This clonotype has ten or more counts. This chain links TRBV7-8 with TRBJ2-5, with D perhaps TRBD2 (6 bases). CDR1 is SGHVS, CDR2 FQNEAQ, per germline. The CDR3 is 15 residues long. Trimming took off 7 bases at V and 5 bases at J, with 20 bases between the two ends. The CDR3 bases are TGTGCCAGCACCCTTAGGGGACTGAGTAGCGAGACCCAGTACTTC. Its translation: CASTLRGLSSETQYF. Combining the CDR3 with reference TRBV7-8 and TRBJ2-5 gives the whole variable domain GAGVSQSPRYKVAKRGQDVALRCDPISGHVSLFWYQQALGQGPEFLTYFQNEAQLDKSGLPSDRFFAERPEGSVSTLKIQRTQQEDSAVYLCASTLRGLSSETQYFGPGTRLLVL.

In DNA, the CDR3 is TGTGCCAGCAGTTACCGGGGGACAGGGAGGGTTGGCTACACCTTC. It encodes CASSYRGTGRVGYTF. V gene TRBV12-3 or TRBV12-4 combines with J gene TRBJ1-2, with 9 bases that match TRBD1. Trimming cost V 4 bases and J 7 bases; bases outside gene matches: 10. CDR3 size: 15 residues.

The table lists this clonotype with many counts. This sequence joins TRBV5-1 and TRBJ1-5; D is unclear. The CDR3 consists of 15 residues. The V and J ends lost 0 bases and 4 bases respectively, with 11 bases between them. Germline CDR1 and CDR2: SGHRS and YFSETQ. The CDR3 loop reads CASSLATGGNQPQHF. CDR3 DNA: TGCGCCAGCAGCTTGGCCACGGGAGGGAATCAGCCCCAGCATTTT. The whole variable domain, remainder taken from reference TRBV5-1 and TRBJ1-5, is KAGVTQTPRYLIKTRGQQVTLSCSPISGHRSVSWYQQTPGQGLQFLFEYFSETQRNKGNFPGRFSGRQFSNSRSEMNVSTLELGDSALYLCASSLATGGNQPQHFGDGTRLSIL.